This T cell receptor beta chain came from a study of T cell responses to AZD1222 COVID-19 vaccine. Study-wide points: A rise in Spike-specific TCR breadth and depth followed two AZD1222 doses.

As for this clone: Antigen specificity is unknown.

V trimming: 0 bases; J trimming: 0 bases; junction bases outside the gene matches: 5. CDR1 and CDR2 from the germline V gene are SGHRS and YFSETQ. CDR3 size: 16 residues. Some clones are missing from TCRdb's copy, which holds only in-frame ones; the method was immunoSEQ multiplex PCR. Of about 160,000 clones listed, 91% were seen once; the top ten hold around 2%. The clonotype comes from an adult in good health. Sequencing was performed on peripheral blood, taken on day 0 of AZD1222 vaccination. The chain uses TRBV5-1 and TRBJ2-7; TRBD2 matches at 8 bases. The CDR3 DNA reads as TGCGCCAGCAGCTTGGGGCCTGGGACTAGCTCCTACGAGCAGTACTTC. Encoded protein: CASSLGPGTSSYEQYF.